This T cell receptor (beta chain) was identified in a study of response to subunit inactivated influenza vaccine. Study observations and caveats: Authors suggested each seasonal flu vaccination may recruit only limited numbers of new T cells.

The CDR3 consists of 17 residues. V lost 2 bases to trimming and J lost 3 bases; unmatched junction nucleotides: 12. Germline-derived CDR1 and CDR2 are SGHVS and FNYEAQ. In TCRdb, the RT-PCR reads were re-called with MiXCR into one record per CDR3 protein. The repertoire consists of 600,000 to 700,000 distinct CDR3 sequences, with about 14% occurring once and the leading ten covering about 7.6%. Details on this clonotype: Its target is not known.

This TCR derives from a man aged 50 to 60 who received an inactivated influenza vaccine. The chain carries TRBV7-6 and TRBJ2-5, with 7 bases lining up with TRBD1. The sequences come from PBMCs from blood, collected roughly 2 weeks before vaccination. The CDR3 is CASSLRGPGKPKETQYF. Here the CDR3 DNA reads TGTGCCAGCAGCTTAAGGGGGCCAGGGAAGCCCAAAGAGACCCAGTACTTC.